This T cell receptor (beta chain) was recorded in a study of cytomegalovirus exposure and HLA in healthy donors (dated 2017 in TCRdb). Study-level background: An earlier analysis of several hundred of the donors reported under 300 Gb of sequence data and around 100 million unique TCR beta sequences obtained from about 179 million T cells. Approximately 330 gigabases of sequencing data and tens of millions of unique TCR sequences made up an early release that covered some 640 HLA-typed donors. Among the approximately 420 genotyped donors, around 81% belonged to the genetic ancestry cluster associated with self-reported Caucasian donors. The study was designed to test whether signatures of past pathogen exposure could be identified by cataloging public T cell receptors. The study used immunosequencing to profile the T cell repertoires of some 600 subjects and linked those repertoires to cytomegalovirus serostatus. Besides the first cohort of some 670 subjects, a separate validation cohort made up of roughly 120 different subjects was used. To predict cytomegalovirus infection status, the study combined high-throughput TCR immunosequencing, statistical association of individual TCRs with disease status, and machine learning. To study patterns of TCR occurrence, a later analysis re-analyzed previously published TCR beta repertoires from hundreds of donors and added high-resolution HLA genotyping. Rather than drawing on any new phenotypic data, the later analysis identified candidate immune exposures from TCR beta sequences and the way those sequences occurred across donors. An earlier analysis of roughly 600 of the donors used high-throughput TCR beta sequencing to judge whether each TCR beta V gene segment behaved as functional or pseudogenic. Donor age, sex, ethnicity and CMV serostatus were collected together with the repertoire data. A later genetic analysis used genome-wide SNP genotypes for about 65% of the roughly 670 donors, treating that subset as a discovery cohort. Every discovery cohort repertoire had been produced on one sequencing platform. HLA typing covered class I and class II loci at four-digit resolution. The number of donors typed differed by locus, with roughly 620-630 for A, B, C, DRB1 and DQB1, roughly 520 for DQA1, about 610 for DPA1, and around 430 for DPB1. Roughly 5 DR-DQ haplotypes were treated as single units for association and clustering because of strong linkage in the cohort. Across 398 genotyped donors of the cohort, an average of about 220,000 unique TCR beta nucleotide sequences per donor were sequenced, and roughly a sixth of those sequences were non-productive. What the research found in general, with its limitations: Because counts were too low, fewer than 20 rarely observed V segments, including chromosome 9 orphons, were excluded from the earlier analysis of about 500 of the donors. Some IMGT-functional V segments, including TRBV6-2 and TRBV6-3, could not be distinguished by the 87-base-pair reads and were therefore excluded. Specific HLA alleles were associated with over 15,000 TCR beta sequences at a false discovery rate of 0.05 in a later analysis. Because some donors lacked HLA typing at each locus, the association tests relied only on the typed subset. According to a later analysis, TCR association rates differed among HLA loci, with DRB1 alleles showing the most associated TCRs and HLA-C alleles showing the fewest. The classifier was reported to diagnose cytomegalovirus status with high specificity and sensitivity in both the original and validation cohorts. According to a later analysis, most CMV-associated TCR beta chains appeared to be HLA-restricted, and the HLA associations seemed to be driven largely by CMV exposure. For the cohort, immune exposure information was limited to CMV serostatus. A cluster of highly shared sequence variants was judged likely to be a technical artifact of the sequencing pipeline. A further reported finding was that TCR beta sequences accurately predicted the HLA-A and HLA-B alleles for most subjects in the first cohort. The authors suggested that the approach could potentially be extended to other disease states and immunological phenotypes. Most TCR sequences were observed very rarely across donors, whereas some public TCRs were present in many individuals. Linkage disequilibrium might explain the correlated functional status among segregating V segments, but an unknown experimental factor could not be ruled out. According to a later analysis, parvovirus B19, influenza, CMV and Epstein-Barr virus appeared linked to several top co-occurrence clusters. Presence/absence analyses assumed roughly uniform sequencing depth across donors, an assumption that may not hold. In vitro tests confirmed that a few of the cytomegalovirus-associated TCR beta chains recognize cytomegalovirus antigens. A later analysis found that HLA-associated TCR beta chains were more clonally expanded and had lower generation probabilities than equally common non-associated chains. An association between a missense DCLRE1C variant and V-gene and J-gene trimming of TCR beta chains was found in a later genetic analysis and replicated in an independent cohort. In a later genetic analysis, fewer N-insertions in productive TCRs were reported among donors in an Asian-associated ancestry cluster than the 666-donor mean. In an earlier analysis of some 500 of the donors, most TCR beta V segments appeared in productive rearrangements about 90% or about 30% of the time, broadly matching IMGT annotations. When HLA alleles, especially DR and DQ, strongly co-occurred, TCR associations were difficult to assign to individual alleles. The cohort was sequenced for TCR beta chains only, and without alpha or paired-chain data the features that could be detected were limited. In the study, 150 to 200 TCR beta chains were listed as associated with cytomegalovirus.

Reading the germline V gene (reference sequence) gives CDR1 SGHNT and CDR2 YYREEE. There are 15 amino acids in the CDR3, from cysteine to phenylalanine inclusive. Of the read, only the CDR3 DNA is kept; its 45 bases are in frame from base 1. V was cut back by 3 bases and J by 7 bases, leaving a gap of 17 bases between them. In its sample, this clone was seen a few times. Its antigen is still unknown. No base quality information exists; no much larger clone differs at one position. Libraries were prepared through the immunoSEQ multiplex PCR assay. A mixture of 60 forward primers for TCR Vbeta segments and 13 reverse primers for TCR Jbeta segments was used in the multiplex PCR. The CDR3 region of rearranged TCR beta genes was amplified from genomic DNA with a multiplex PCR assay. The amplified TCR beta libraries were sequenced on the Illumina HiSeq System as 87-base-pair reads. From the authors' description of their analysis: A later analysis counted tens of millions of unique TCR beta chains across the 700 or so repertoires, and roughly 11 million of these chains were shared by at least two donors. To remove PCR and sequencing errors, raw reads were error-corrected and collapsed into unique sequences using a nearest-neighbor algorithm that merged closely related sequences. V, D and J gene segments were assigned by aligning CDR3 sequences to IMGT reference sequences. For a sequence to be retained, a match of at least six nucleotides to both a V gene segment and a J gene segment was required. Rearrangements were called productive when the CDR3 lacked stop codons and stayed in frame with V and J; all others were non-productive. CDR3 was defined by IMGT convention, running from the second conserved V-encoded cysteine to the conserved J-encoded phenylalanine. The earlier analysis of about 590 of the donors excluded sequences that lacked an unambiguous match to a single V gene segment. In an earlier analysis of 587 of the donors, V segments were called functional above 56.7% productive rearrangements and were called segregating when the between-donor standard deviation exceeded 5%. A statistical classification framework was developed to diagnose cytomegalovirus status using the catalog of TCR beta chain sequences. V and J gene assignment, in a later analysis, came from comparing TCR nucleotide sequences with IMGT/GENE-DB human TR gene sequences. The TCRdist pipeline was used in a later analysis to assign CDR3 sequences and most-parsimonious VDJ recombination scenarios. In a later analysis, every TCR beta chain was defined by the combination of its CDR3 amino acid sequence and its V-gene family, and reads without a unique V-gene family were dropped. In a later analysis, 450 to 600 highly shared, low-generation-probability nucleotide sequences were removed to address suspected cross-contamination and a sequencing artifact. For each public chain, a later analysis derived a clonal expansion index from normalized ranks of inferred template counts within each repertoire. A later analysis computed generation probabilities with a VDJ recombination model fitted to out-of-frame rearrangements, and checked the results against IGoR. In a later analysis, hypergeometric tests were used to score TCR-TCR, TCR-HLA and TCR-CMV co-occurrence, with a repertoire-size bias correction applied to TCR pairs. A later analysis estimated false discovery rates by permuting HLA or CMV assignments 20 times. In a later analysis, co-occurring TCRs were grouped using DBSCAN, with TCRdist sequence similarity added in when clustering inside HLA-allele-positive subsets. Repertoires with fewer than 30,000 or more than 120,000 public chains were left out of co-occurrence clustering, as were five repertoires with anomalous nucleotide sharing. The source is immuneACCESS, and TCRdb retained only in-frame sequences with V and J called. Part of the clones is not carried over; for the studies checked, unresolved V genes explain less than half of this, and the remainder is unexplained. V and J calls and clone size follow that table, whereas D and trimming were derived from the DNA. Within this sample are some 160,000 clones, with 75% to 90% of them counted one time only. Of the sample, 2% to 2.5% is held by the ten largest clones.

In total, roughly 710 healthy bone marrow donors made up the cohort. At the time of sampling, every cohort member was nominally healthy, though immune exposures that went unrecorded were likely present. The donor was CMV seronegative and was included in the group of 352 seronegative cohort members. Every donor gave a peripheral blood sample, and the peripheral blood mononuclear cells from that sample were used for TCR beta sequencing. Genomic DNA extraction from the blood cell samples was performed with the Qiagen DNeasy Blood Extraction Kit. The clonotype comes from a male donor in good health and CMV-seronegative. The sequence links TRBV5-4 to TRBJ2-1; 5 matching bases give a weak D call of TRBD2. The sequenced material came from PBMCs. The sequenced DNA: TGTGCCAGCAGCTCTGAGGGCTGGGGTGTGAATGAGCAGTTCTTC. It translates to CASSSEGWGVNEQFF.